This TCR beta chain is from a study of early T cells in non-severe SARS-CoV-2 infection. In the study overall: The authors sequenced bulk RNA from unsorted whole blood, leaving chains unpaired.

Individual cDNA molecules were tagged with unique molecular identifiers, the study reported. TCRdb reanalysed the 5' RACE reads using MiXCR and keeps one entry per CDR3 protein. The sample contains tens of thousands of distinct CDR3 sequences, roughly 12% of which appear only once. This clonotype was counted between two and nine times. The germline gives CDR1 SGHNT, CDR2 YENEEA. Trimming cost V 0 bases and J 2 bases; bases outside gene matches: 3. The CDR3 consists of 16 residues. The sequence was collected from an adult who was a healthcare worker with PCR-confirmed SARS-CoV-2 infection or an uninfected control (not recorded which). The specimen sequenced was whole blood. V gene TRBV11-3 combines with J gene TRBJ2-2, with 7 bases identical to TRBD2. The CDR3 reads CASSLEGTKNTGELFF. In DNA, the CDR3 is TGTGCCAGCAGCTTAGAGGGGACTAAAAACACCGGGGAGCTGTTTTTT.